A single sample gave rise to the 20 T cell receptor beta chains below, sequenced in a study of T-cell reconstitution after alpha-beta-depleted transplantation in children. Preparation of the TCRbeta library used unique molecular identifiers. MiXCR was run by TCRdb on the PCR reads, yielding one entry per CDR3 protein. The sample records hundreds of thousands of distinct CDR3 sequences, nearly 10% being singletons. The source was PBMCs from the stem cell graft donor, collected from the stem cell graft. These receptors originate from a human donor who donated a stem cell graft to a child with SCID.

V and J are TRBV9 and TRBJ2-3, with D tentatively TRBD2 (6 bases). V lost 4 bases and J lost 0, with 12 bases in between. This CDR3 spans 15 amino acids. Germline V CDR1 and CDR2: SGDLS, YYNGEE. The CDR3 DNA reads TGTGCCAGCAGCCCCGGCGGGGTAAGCACAGATACGCAGTATTTT. As protein: CASSPGGVSTDTQYF.

This clonotype occurred a few times. This chain joins TRBV12-3 or TRBV12-4 and TRBJ2-5, with D perhaps TRBD1 (6 bases). The CDR3 has 13 residues. V was shortened by 6 bases and J by 1 base, with 9 bases between the two germline ends. The CDR3 nucleotides are TGTGCCAGCAGAAGGGACACCCAAGAGACCCAGTACTTC. It codes for CASRRDTQETQYF.

The table lists this clonotype with many counts. This chain uses TRBV12-3 or TRBV12-4 with TRBJ2-7; 8 positions match TRBD2. This CDR3 comprises 13 residues. After removal of 8 bases from V and 7 bases from J, the junction contained 10 bases not matched to a gene. CDR3 coding DNA: TGTGCCAGCGGCCCGGGACTAGTAAAAGAGCAGTACTTC. It translates to CASGPGLVKEQYF.

CDR3 DNA: TGTGCCAGCAGCTTAGCGCTTCGGGACAGCTATGGCTACACCTTC. Its translation is CASSLALRDSYGYTF. V is TRBV7-9 and J is TRBJ1-2, with 7 bases matching TRBD1. From germline, CDR1 is SEHNR and CDR2 FQNEAQ (reference sequence). The CDR3 is 15 amino acids. The ends lost 0 bases at V and 4 bases at J; junction bases unmatched: 5.

Ten or more counts support this clonotype. The rearrangement joins TRBV4-1 to TRBJ2-3; D is unclear. Germline V gene data show CDR1 as MGHRA and CDR2 as YSYEKL. This CDR3 spans 14 amino acids. Trimming shortened V by 0 bases and J by 6 bases, and 10 bases separated the two germline ends. The CDR3 spells CASSQDPQLDTQYF. The CDR3, as DNA: TGCGCCAGCAGCCAAGACCCCCAACTGGATACGCAGTATTTT.

This clonotype was picked up a small number of times. The V and J genes are TRBV9 and TRBJ1-4; D is unclear. CDR3 length: 15 amino acids. V was clipped by 3 bases and J by 3 bases, with 12 bases between them. The germline CDR1 and CDR2 sequences are SGDLS and YYNGEE. The chain's CDR3 is CASSETSTSNEKLFF. DNA for the CDR3: TGTGCCAGCAGCGAAACGAGTACGTCTAATGAAAAACTGTTTTTT.

Many counts were recorded for this clonotype. The chain couples TRBV12-3 or TRBV12-4 to TRBJ2-1; D is uncertain. V was pared by 8 bases and J by 0 bases, with 11 bases between. This CDR3 is 14 amino acids long. CDR3 sequence reads: CASLWGSSYNEQFF. The CDR3 nucleotides read TGTGCCAGCCTGTGGGGAAGCTCCTACAATGAGCAGTTCTTC.

This clonotype has just a few counts. V and J are TRBV20-1 and TRBJ2-1; D uncertain. The V gene lost 6 bases and the J gene lost 5 bases, with 11 bases spanning the gap. The length of the CDR3 is 12 residues. Looked up from germline, CDR1 is DFQATT and CDR2 is SNEGSKA (reference sequence). The CDR3 DNA reads TGCAGTGCCCCTTCGGTTGACAATGAGCAGTTCTTC. Its translation is CSAPSVDNEQFF.

The V call is TRBV5-1, the J call TRBJ1-1; D may be TRBD1 (5 bases). The CDR3 covers 14 residues. V dropped 2 bases and J dropped 1 base, with 9 bases sitting between them. Germline lookup yields CDR1 SGHRS and CDR2 YFSETQ. The CDR3 protein is CASSFNTGNTEAFF. Written as DNA, the CDR3 is TGCGCCAGCAGCTTCAATACAGGGAACACTGAAGCTTTCTTT.

The chain is built from TRBV7-9 and TRBJ2-3; D unclear. The V end lost 2 bases, the J end lost 4 bases, and 7 bases lay between the germline ends. This CDR3 is built from 13 residues. CDR1 is SEHNR and CDR2 is FQNEAQ in the germline V gene (reference sequence). DNA for the CDR3: TGTGCCAGCAGCTTAAACCTAGCAGATACGCAGTATTTT. Its translation: CASSLNLADTQYF.

This clonotype has a count of ten or more. V usage is TRBV20-1 and J usage is TRBJ2-6; TRBD1 is a possible D gene (5 bases). This CDR3 region has 11 residues. The germline V gene encodes CDR1 DFQATT and CDR2 SNEGSKA (reference sequence). The CDR3 spells CRGRGANVLTF. The CDR3 DNA reads as TGCAGGGGGCGTGGGGCCAACGTCCTGACTTTC.

The rearrangement joins TRBV7-7 to TRBJ2-7, with D perhaps TRBD1 (5 bases). V lost 1 base, J lost 2 bases, and 15 bases lay in between. Per the germline V gene, CDR1 is SSHAT and CDR2 is FNYEAQ (reference sequence). This CDR3 spans 16 amino acids. CDR3 in amino acids: CASSLDSATATYEQYF. CDR3 coding DNA: TGTGCCAGCAGCTTAGATAGTGCGACAGCAACCTACGAGCAGTACTTC.

The sample holds a few counts of this clonotype. The genes are TRBV7-9 and TRBJ2-7; D gene unclear. V was trimmed by 2 bases and J by 0 bases, leaving 14 bases between them. CDR1 SEHNR and CDR2 FQNEAQ come from the germline V gene (reference sequence). The CDR3 consists of 16 residues. The CDR3 reads CASSLNNQESSYEQYF. Here the CDR3 DNA reads TGTGCCAGCAGCTTAAATAACCAGGAGAGCTCCTACGAGCAGTACTTC.

In this sample, this clonotype turned up many times. As DNA, the CDR3 is TGCAGCGTTGAAGAGGCTACGGGTACCCGGTACGAGCAGTACTTC. This translates into CSVEEATGTRYEQYF. The V call is TRBV29-1, the J call TRBJ2-7; D unresolved. Germline V lookup: CDR1 SQVTM, CDR2 ANQGSEA. The CDR3 consists of 15 residues. V gave up 0 bases and J gave up 4 bases, with 16 bases separating them.

In DNA form, the CDR3 reads TGTGCCAGCAGCCAAGCCCTCTACCCCTCCTACGAGCAGTACTTC. It translates to CASSQALYPSYEQYF. V is TRBV3-1 and J is TRBJ2-7, with no clear D. The CDR3 spans 15 residues. Trimming shortened V by 1 base and J by 0 bases, and 10 bases separated the two germline ends. From germline, CDR1 is LGHDT and CDR2 YNNKEL (reference sequence).

This clonotype was observed many times. The chain uses TRBV5-1 and TRBJ2-7; TRBD1 matches at 7 bases. CDR3 length: 15 residues. CDR1 SGHRS and CDR2 YFSETQ come from the germline V gene. The J segment lost 3 bases and the V segment lost 0 bases, leaving 6 bases of the junction unmatched. CDR3 DNA sequence: TGCGCCAGCAGCTTGGTACAGGGGAAATACTACGAGCAGTACTTC. This translates into CASSLVQGKYYEQYF.

The chain has TRBV6-1 and TRBJ2-3; TRBD2 aligns across 7 bases. The CDR3 is made up of 16 amino acids. The V and J ends lost 5 bases and 2 bases, in that order; junction bases with no gene match: 10. CDR1 and CDR2 from the germline V gene are MNHNS and SASEGT. The CDR3 bases are TGTGCCAGCAGTCCCGCCTCGACTAGCATCACAGATACGCAGTATTTT. Translation gives CASSPASTSITDTQYF.

This clonotype was picked up many times. The chain employs TRBV6-4 and TRBJ1-3; 7 bases are a match to TRBD1. The germline V gene has CDR1 MRHNA and CDR2 SNTAGT. J lost 0 bases, V lost 7 bases, and 18 bases had no gene match. The CDR3 sequence is 19 residues long. The CDR3 is CASTSPPGQTISSGNTIYF. CDR3 DNA sequence: TGTGCCAGCACCTCCCCCCCGGGACAGACAATCTCCTCTGGAAACACCATATATTTT.

This clonotype was seen many times. The chain couples TRBV5-1 to TRBJ2-7, with D unresolved. Germline loops: CDR1 SGHRS, CDR2 YFSETQ. With 4 bases removed from V and 4 bases from J, the gap between germline ends came to 12 bases. The CDR3 runs to 13 residues. Written as DNA, the CDR3 is TGCGCCAGCAGCCTACCAGGCCCATACGAGCAGTACTTC. Protein: CASSLPGPYEQYF.

For the CDR3, the DNA is TGTGCCAGCAGCCCCGGGACTAGCGGGCTTACCCCCAATGAGCAGTTCTTC. Protein product: CASSPGTSGLTPNEQFF. The V and J genes are TRBV7-3 and TRBJ2-1; 12 nucleotides match TRBD2. The CDR3 spans 17 residues. With V trimmed by 5 bases and J by 6 bases, 11 bases remained unmatched. Germline V gene data show CDR1 as SGHTA and CDR2 as FQGTGA.